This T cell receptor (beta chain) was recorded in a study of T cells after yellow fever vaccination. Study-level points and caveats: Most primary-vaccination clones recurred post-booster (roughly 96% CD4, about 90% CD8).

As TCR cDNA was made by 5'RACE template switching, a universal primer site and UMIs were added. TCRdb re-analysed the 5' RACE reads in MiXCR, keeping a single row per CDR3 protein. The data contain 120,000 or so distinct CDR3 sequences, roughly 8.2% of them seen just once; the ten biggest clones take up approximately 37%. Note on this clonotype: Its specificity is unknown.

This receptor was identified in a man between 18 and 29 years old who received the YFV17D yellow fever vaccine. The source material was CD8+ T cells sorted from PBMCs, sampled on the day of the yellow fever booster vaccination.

The CDR3 loop is CASSQMGETQYF. In nucleotides, the CDR3 is TGCGCCAGCAGCCAGATGGGAGAGACCCAGTACTTC. This rearrangement joins TRBV4-1 to TRBJ2-5, with D unresolved. Trimming cost V 3 bases and J 4 bases, with 6 bases left between them. CDR1 and CDR2 from the germline V gene are MGHRA and YSYEKL. This CDR3 spans 12 amino acids.